The clone carrying this T cell receptor (beta chain) was counted between two and nine times. Its matching antigen is unknown. The source of the sample is a study of T-cell memory formation after mild COVID-19. Study context: Each donor largely had its own TCR clusters. General observations from the study: Memory sampled before infection contained some responding clones, suggesting cross-reactive memory joined.

Looked up from germline, CDR1 is LNHDA and CDR2 is SQIVND (reference sequence). The CDR3 is 14 amino acids. Trimming left V 4 bases short and J 5 bases short, with 14 bases between. Employing constant-segment primers, 5'RACE generated TCR alpha and TCR beta cDNA libraries bearing sample barcodes and UMIs. Via MiXCR, TCRdb re-called the 5' RACE reads, giving one row per CDR3 protein. The sample has around 440,000 distinct CDR3 sequences, about 20% seen once. Sequencing used PBMCs or a T cell subset sorted from them (not recorded which). V gene TRBV19 combines with J gene TRBJ1-1; D is possibly TRBD1 (5 bases). This TCR derives from an adult woman who had mild COVID-19 (a few samples of this study predate the infection). Cell type and time point are not known. CDR3 amino acids: CASSSLTGVTEAFF. The CDR3 DNA is TGTGCCAGTAGTAGCCTCACGGGGGTGACTGAAGCTTTCTTT.